This TCR beta chain was found in a study of tumor-infiltrating lymphocytes in primary liver carcinoma (dated 2017 in TCRdb). Background on the whole study: Of the five patients (three men and two women, aged 30 to 69 years), four had hepatocellular carcinoma and one had combined HCC and intrahepatic cholangiocarcinoma. To link TCRbeta repertoire diversity with the local molecular phenotype, the approximately 27 tumor region samples were profiled using Agilent mRNA microarrays. A total of approximately 35 specimens from 5 patients underwent TCRbeta repertoire sequencing, comprising approximately 25 tumor regions, 5 adjacent noncancerous liver tissues and 5 peripheral blood samples. Samples yielded roughly 3.65 to 7.5 million productive TCRbeta reads; read depth did not differ significantly between tissue types. Repertoires from technical replicates were highly reproducible, with mean shared-clone rates around 0.89 and correlation coefficients above 0.98. For each liver tumor, the study sampled five regions along with adjacent normal tissue and blood, and applied TCRbeta repertoire sequencing, expression microarrays and whole-exome sequencing. The tumors of the five patients were staged as T1-T3 N0M0, with maximum diameters ranging from 4.2 to 10 cm.

Total RNA and DNA were co-extracted from about 19-30 mg of bulk tissue with the AllPrep DNA/RNA mini kit, without cell sorting. Between late 2015 and March 2016, several patients in China with histopathologically diagnosed primary liver carcinoma had surgical resection. At the time of sampling, the patients were treatment-naive and had chronic HBV infection. Each tumor was sampled at five spatially separated regions: the superior, inferior, left-lateral and right-lateral poles and the tumor centre. Histology showed that every tumor sample contained more than 80% viable tumor cells. Pieces of fresh tumor and adjacent tissue were cut in half, with one half kept in RNAlater at -80 degrees C and the other half sent for histology. With regard to this clonotype: Its target antigen remains unknown. At one end, the junction sequence differs from germline, possibly due to a read error.

Counted from cysteine to phenylalanine, this CDR3 has 14 amino acids. The read is trimmed to its CDR3 DNA, 42 bases read in frame from base 1. The germline V gene gives CDR1 as ENHRY and CDR2 as SYGVKD. Points the paper makes about the study in general: Repertoire overlap was found to be higher between tumor regions (mean approximately 35%) than between tumor-adjacent (approximately 17%) or tumor-blood (around 14%) pairs, consistent with antigen-driven expansion. Bulk unsorted samples precluded comparing CD4+ and CD8+ T cell repertoires. The top 250 clones accounted for a significantly greater share of the repertoire in tumors than in blood (p = 0.039). Because only the TCR beta chain was sequenced and unpaired alpha chains were not captured, true repertoire diversity is likely underestimated. The study included only 4 to 6 patients, and the authors note findings should be validated in a larger study. Just about 8-25% of top clones turned up in all five regions of a tumor, which suggests spatial heterogeneity among tumor-infiltrating T cells.

TCRbeta-specific cDNA was reverse-transcribed from around 500 ng total RNA using a constant-region primer and ProtoScript II reverse transcriptase. TCRbeta libraries were built with three nested multiplex PCR rounds, a slightly modified ARM-PCR procedure. Multiplex TRBV1-TRBV30 forward primers and a Cbeta reverse primer were used in the first two PCR rounds, each of which was run for around 10 cycles. Sample barcodes and Illumina adapters were added in a final 25-cycle PCR with Deep VentR polymerase. Amplicons of 200-500 bp were gel-purified with a QIAquick gel extraction kit before sequencing. The TCRbeta amplicons were sequenced with 250-bp paired-end reads on an Illumina HiSeq 2500. Per the source publication's procedure: Quality trimming of reads was performed with Trimmomatic v0.33, and paired reads were merged with FLASH v1.2.11 so that full CDR3 sequences could be recovered. MiGEC v1.2.1b assigned V, D and J germline segments to the rearranged TCRbeta sequences. Clonotype statistics, along with Shannon-Wiener diversity indices, were calculated using VDJtools v1.0.0. To reduce sampling bias, subsequent analyses other than the diversity analysis used only the 250 most abundant clonotypes in each sample. TCRdb reprocessed the public reads (quality trimming at Q25 with fastp, clone calling with MiXCR) and kept in-frame beta chains. CDR3 protein sequences are deduplicated, and each keeps its most common genes and DNA. The V and J calls and clone size are TCRdb's, not the authors'. The sample contains some 190,000 distinct CDR3 sequences, about 85% of them found a single time. The leading ten clones occupy 15% to 20% of the sample.

The receptor's source is a man between 40 and 49 years old with primary liver carcinoma and hepatitis B virus infection. The chain couples TRBV10-3 to TRBJ1-2; 6 matching bases give a weak D call of TRBD1. The sequenced material came from tumor tissue from primary liver carcinoma. The DNA sequence is given as TGTGCGATCAGTGAGTCGTCAGGGGACTATGACTACACCTTC. It translates to CAISESSGDYDYTF.